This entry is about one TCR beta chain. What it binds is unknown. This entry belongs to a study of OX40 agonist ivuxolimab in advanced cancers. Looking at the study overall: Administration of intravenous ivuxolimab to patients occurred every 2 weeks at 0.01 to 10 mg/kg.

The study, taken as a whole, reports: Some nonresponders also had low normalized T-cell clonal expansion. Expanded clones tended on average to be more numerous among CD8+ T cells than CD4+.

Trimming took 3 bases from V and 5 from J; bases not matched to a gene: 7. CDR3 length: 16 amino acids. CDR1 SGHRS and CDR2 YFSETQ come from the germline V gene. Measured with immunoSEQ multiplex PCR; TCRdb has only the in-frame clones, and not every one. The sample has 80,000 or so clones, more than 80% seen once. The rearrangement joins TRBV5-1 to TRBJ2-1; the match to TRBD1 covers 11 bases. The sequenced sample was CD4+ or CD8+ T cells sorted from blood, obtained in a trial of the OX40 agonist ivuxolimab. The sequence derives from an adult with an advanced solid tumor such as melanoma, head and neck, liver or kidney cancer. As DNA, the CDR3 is TGCGCCAGCAGCTATAAAGGGACAGGGGGGAACAATGAGCAGTTCTTC. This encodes CASSYKGTGGNNEQFF.